This T cell receptor (beta chain) emerged from a study of shared clonotypes between healthy human individuals. Study outcomes and limitations: Larger richness was generally estimated for naive than memory subsets. Rarefaction indicated that sorted-subset sequencing remained incomplete although depth was large.

A remark on this clone: The antigen is not known.

V gave up 5 bases and J gave up 0 bases; unmatched junction bases: 6. This CDR3 comprises 16 residues. CDR1 and CDR2 from the germline V gene are MNHEY and SMNVEV (reference sequence). Clones were read by immunoSEQ multiplex PCR, and TCRdb kept only the in-frame ones, dropping some. This table has roughly 1.5 million clones, 95% to 99% appearing once. This clonotype was sampled from a man aged 25-45 years in good health. This chain uses TRBV27 with TRBJ2-3; 9 nucleotides align to TRBD1. Sequencing was performed on naive CD4+ T cells sorted from blood. Subset indicated: CD45RA+ positively selected. The CDR3 loop reads CASSRLGQGSTDTQYF. The DNA of the CDR3 is TGTGCCAGCAGTCGCCTCGGACAGGGGAGCACAGATACGCAGTATTTT.